A single sample gave rise to the 15 T cell receptor beta chains below, sequenced in a study of CD8 T cells in Susac syndrome. An amount of RNA that ranged from roughly 0.45 to 1 ug was reverse transcribed with random hexamers. TCRdb ran MiXCR on the immunoSEQ multiplex PCR reads and lists one entry per CDR3 protein. The repertoire holds approximately 130,000 distinct CDR3 sequences, with under 95% as singletons. Sequenced input: CD8+ T cells from PBMCs. The receptors originated from a human donor with multiple sclerosis.

In this sample, this clonotype turned up once. The V gene is TRBV7-3, the J gene TRBJ2-1, with 11 nucleotides matching TRBD1. J gave up 7 bases and V 0 bases, and 2 bases lay outside the gene matches. The CDR3 contains 15 residues. Germline CDR1 reads SGHTA; CDR2 reads FQGTGA. CDR3 bases: TGTGCCAGCAGCTTAACCGGGACAGGGGGAAATGAGCAGTTCTTC. This sequence encodes CASSLTGTGGNEQFF.

The genes are TRBV9 and TRBJ2-7, with D maybe TRBD2 (6 bases). The CDR3 length is 13 residues. V was trimmed by 0 bases and J by 5 bases, leaving 9 bases between them. CDR1 and CDR2 from the germline V gene are SGDLS and YYNGEE. The CDR3 loop is CASSVGDWNEQYF. In DNA form, the CDR3 reads TGTGCCAGCAGCGTAGGGGACTGGAACGAGCAGTACTTC.

The V gene is TRBV12-3 or TRBV12-4, the J gene TRBJ2-2; no firm D call. Trimming stripped 7 bases from V and 6 bases from J, with 12 bases between. CDR3 size: 13 residues. CDR3 region: CASIPGFAGELFF. CDR3 nucleotide sequence: TGTGCCAGCATCCCCGGGTTCGCCGGGGAGCTGTTTTTT.

This rearrangement joins TRBV4-3 to TRBJ1-1; D remains ambiguous. V was pared by 2 bases and J by 0 bases, with 10 bases between. Germline assignment: CDR1 LGHNA and CDR2 YSLEER. CDR3 length equals 15 residues. The CDR3 sequence: CASSQSQYMNTEAFF. Here the CDR3 DNA reads TGCGCCAGCAGCCAAAGTCAATACATGAACACTGAAGCTTTCTTT.

This clonotype occurred a few times. The genes are TRBV19 and TRBJ2-6, with a possible D match to TRBD2 (5 bases). This CDR3 is 15 amino acids long. Trimming removed 3 bases from V and 1 base from J, with 7 bases in between. Germline CDR1 reads LNHDA; CDR2 reads SQIVND (reference sequence). The CDR3 nucleotides read TGTGCCAGTAGTATGGGGAGTTCTGGGGCCAACGTCCTGACTTTC. It codes for CASSMGSSGANVLTF. The complete variable domain, with remaining parts taken from reference TRBV19 and TRBJ2-6, reads DGGITQSPKYLFRKEGQNVTLSCEQNLNHDAMYWYRQDPGQGLRLIYYSQIVNDFQKGDIAEGYSVSREKKESFPLTVTSAQKNPTAFYLCASSMGSSGANVLTFGAGSRLTVL.

As DNA, the CDR3 is TGTGCCAGCCACCCCCTTCAAGGCGGGGAGCTGTTTTTT. This gives the protein CASHPLQGGELFF. The V and J genes are TRBV27 and TRBJ2-2, with D unresolved. Germline V gives CDR1 MNHEY, CDR2 SMNVEV (reference sequence). V lost 8 bases, J lost 7 bases, and 14 bases lay in between. CDR3 size: 13 residues.

The chain employs TRBV30 and TRBJ2-3; TRBD2 matches 7 bases. Germline V lookup: CDR1 GTSNPN, CDR2 SVGIG (reference sequence). The trim removed 0 bases at V and 2 bases at J, leaving 2 bases unmatched. The CDR3 covers 14 residues. The CDR3, as DNA: TGTGCCTGGAGTGTGGCGGGAGTCACAGATACGCAGTATTTT. Encoded protein: CAWSVAGVTDTQYF.

The V call is TRBV10-1, the J call TRBJ2-3, with D unresolved. CDR3 size: 13 residues. Trimming cost V 0 bases and J 4 bases, with 5 bases left between them. Germline assignment: CDR1 WNHNN and CDR2 SYGVQD (reference sequence). The CDR3 DNA reads TGCGCCAGCAGTGAGTCAAGGGCAGATACGCAGTATTTT. It codes for CASSESRADTQYF.

This clonotype was detected only a few times. V usage is TRBV5-6 and J usage is TRBJ2-7; D not resolved. Germline CDR1 is SGHDT and CDR2 is YYEEEE. The CDR3 has 11 amino acids. Trimming left V 5 bases short and J 7 bases short, with 10 bases between. The CDR3 bases are TGTGCCAGCAGTTACTCCTTTGAGCAGTACTTC. Translating it yields CASSYSFEQYF.

The V call is TRBV7-8, the J call TRBJ2-7, with TRBD1 as a possible D gene (5 bases). Germline CDR1 reads SGHVS; CDR2 reads FQNEAQ. CDR3 size: 14 residues. Between the trimmed V and J ends, which lost 4 bases and 3 bases, there was a span of 13 bases. The chain's CDR3 is CASSSPTENYEQYF. The CDR3 bases are TGTGCCAGCAGCTCGCCGACAGAAAACTACGAGCAGTACTTC.

The CDR3 DNA follows: TGTGCCAGTAATGCAGGGACGAACACCGGGGAGCTGTTTTTT. As protein: CASNAGTNTGELFF. This chain connects TRBV19 to TRBJ2-2, with a possible D match to TRBD1 (5 bases). V was cut by 7 bases and J by 0 bases, with 9 bases left in between. Germline V gene sequence: CDR1 LNHDA, CDR2 SQIVND (reference sequence). The CDR3 is made up of 14 amino acids.

This clonotype showed up just once. The rearrangement joins TRBV5-6 to TRBJ2-3; maybe TRBD2 (6 bases). This CDR3 has 15 amino acids. V was cut by 2 bases and J by 6 bases, with 16 bases left in between. CDR1 is SGHDT, CDR2 YYEEEE, per germline. The CDR3 loop is CASSFVGGNPDTQYF. The CDR3 bases are TGTGCCAGCAGCTTCGTGGGGGGAAATCCGGATACGCAGTATTTT. The full variable domain, rest sourced from reference TRBV5-6 and TRBJ2-3, is DAGVTQSPTHLIKTRGQQVTLRCSPKSGHDTVSWYQQALGQGPQFIFQYYEEEERQRGNFPDRFSGHQFPNYSSELNVNALLLGDSALYLCASSFVGGNPDTQYFGPGTRLTVL.

This chain uses TRBV19 with TRBJ2-7; TRBD2 matches 9 bases. Germline CDR1 and CDR2: LNHDA and SQIVND (reference sequence). This CDR3 is built from 14 residues. V was clipped by 1 base and J by 3 bases; unmatched bases: 1. The CDR3: CASSIATSGYEQYF. CDR3 nucleotide sequence: TGTGCCAGTAGTATAGCGACTAGCGGCTACGAGCAGTACTTC.

The chain is built from TRBV29-1 and TRBJ2-7, with 7 positions matching TRBD1. CDR3 length: 10 amino acids. The V and J ends lost 6 bases and 7 bases, in that order; junction bases with no gene match: 3. Germline V gene lookup returns CDR1 SQVTM and CDR2 ANQGSEA. Written as DNA, the CDR3 is TGCAGCGTATTCAGGGGGGAGCAGTACTTC. It encodes CSVFRGEQYF.

This chain joins TRBV6-2 or TRBV6-3 and TRBJ2-1; D uncertain. CDR3 length equals 12 residues. The V gene lost 0 bases and the J gene lost 9 bases, with 6 bases spanning the gap. Germline lookup yields CDR1 MNHEY and CDR2 SVGEGT. The DNA of the CDR3 is TGTGCCAGCAGTTACTCCTCAGTTGAGCAGTTCTTC. Residues: CASSYSSVEQFF.